This T cell receptor (beta chain) was sequenced during a study of T cell changes during pregnancy in multiple sclerosis. V was shortened by 0 bases and J by 0 bases, with 15 bases between the two germline ends. The CDR3 consists of 17 residues. Germline loops: CDR1 GTSNPN, CDR2 SVGIG (reference sequence). Clones were read by immunoSEQ multiplex PCR, and TCRdb kept only the in-frame ones, dropping some. This sample has 30,000 to 50,000 clones, with 90% to 95% found just once. The TCR comes from a female donor with multiple sclerosis, enrolled in a pregnancy study. This specimen consisted of CD4+ T cells from peripheral blood mononuclear cells, obtained after pregnancy. This chain links TRBV30 with TRBJ1-3; D remains unclear. CDR3 nucleotides: TGTGCCTGGAGTGTGCACGTAATAAGCCTCTCTGGAAACACCATATATTTT. Translated: CAWSVHVISLSGNTIYF.